These 10 T cell receptor beta chains originate from one sample sequenced in a study of blood T cell repertoires in COVID-19. The data were produced by immunoSEQ multiplex PCR, yet TCRdb's version contains in-frame clones alone and is incomplete. The sample has 75,000 to 90,000 clones; just under 85% are singletons. Sequenced material: peripheral blood. Receptors were obtained from a man older than 75 with active or convalescent COVID-19.

The chain couples TRBV7-9 to TRBJ1-2; TRBD1 matches at 8 bases. V was clipped by 6 bases and J by 8 bases; unmatched bases: 8. Germline V gene lookup returns CDR1 SEHNR and CDR2 FQNEAQ (reference sequence). This CDR3 is built from 13 residues. CDR3 bases: TGTGCCAGCAGGAGAGACAGGGGAAGGGGCTACACCTTC. Translated, it gives CASRRDRGRGYTF.

This clone showed up just a few times. The rearrangement joins TRBV11-2 to TRBJ2-5; TRBD2 is a possible D gene (6 bases). Germline CDR1 reads SGHAT; CDR2 reads FQNNGV. CDR3 length equals 15 residues. Trimming cost V 3 bases and J 2 bases, with 13 bases left between them. The CDR3 bases are TGTGCCAGCAGCTTCAGCGGGTGGGCACAAGAGACCCAGTACTTC. Its translation: CASSFSGWAQETQYF.

The genes are TRBV5-8 and TRBJ2-3; 9 bases map to TRBD2. Germline values: CDR1 SGHTS, CDR2 YDEGEE. Trimming removed 1 base from V and 1 base from J; junction bases left unmatched: 4. The CDR3 has 16 residues. The CDR3 nucleotides are TGTGCCAGCAGCTTGCTGTTAGCGGGGGGCACAGATACGCAGTATTTT. As protein: CASSLLLAGGTDTQYF.

This clone was counted a single time. The chain recombines TRBV6-5 with TRBJ2-1; 7 bases fit TRBD2. Unmatched junction bases numbered 4, after V lost 6 bases and J lost 5 bases. Germline V gives CDR1 MNHEY, CDR2 SVGAGI. CDR3 length: 13 residues. This CDR3 reads CASSTLANNEQFF. The CDR3 coding sequence is TGTGCCAGCAGCACACTAGCGAACAATGAGCAGTTCTTC.

V is TRBV27 and J is TRBJ1-2; 7 bases are shared with TRBD1. The CDR3 spans 14 residues. Germline V gene sequence: CDR1 MNHEY, CDR2 SMNVEV (reference sequence). Trimming removed 6 bases from V and 8 bases from J; junction bases left unmatched: 12. The CDR3: CASRPGTAPVGYTF. The CDR3 DNA sequence: TGTGCCAGCAGACCCGGGACAGCCCCCGTGGGCTACACCTTC.

The chain uses TRBV27 and TRBJ1-4; 10 bases agree with TRBD1. The V segment lost 6 bases and the J segment 8 bases; nucleotides outside the gene matches: 6. The CDR3 is 14 amino acids. Germline CDR1 is MNHEY and CDR2 is SMNVEV (reference sequence). The CDR3: CASSRDRGQEKLFF. DNA of the CDR3: TGTGCCAGCAGCCGGGACAGGGGTCAAGAAAAACTGTTTTTT.

This clone has just a few counts. The chain combines TRBV5-8 with TRBJ1-2; D ambiguous. The CDR3 runs 17 residues. Per germline, CDR1 SGHTS and CDR2 YDEGEE. V was shortened by 4 bases and J by 5 bases, with 24 bases between the two germline ends. The CDR3 nucleotides are TGTGCCAGCAGCCGGGGATCAGCCAGGCAGTTCCCATATGGCTACACCTTC. Translation: CASSRGSARQFPYGYTF. Filled out from reference TRBV5-8 and TRBJ1-2, the complete variable domain reads EAGVTQSPTHLIKTRGQQATLRCSPISGHTSVYWYQQALGLGLQFLLWYDEGEERNRGNFPPRFSGRQFPNYSSELNVNALELEDSALYLCASSRGSARQFPYGYTFGSGTRLTVV.

The rearrangement uses TRBV24-1 and TRBJ1-5; D not resolved. The ends were cut back, 6 bases at V and 2 bases at J, with 4 bases in the middle. Germline assignment: CDR1 KGHDR and CDR2 SFDVKD. The CDR3 length is 12 residues. The DNA of the CDR3 is TGTGCCACCAGTTCCGGCAATCAGCCCCAGCATTTT. Translation: CATSSGNQPQHF.

The chain recombines TRBV10-1 with TRBJ1-5; the D gene is possibly TRBD1 (5 bases). Germline CDR1 reads WNHNN; CDR2 reads SYGVQD (reference sequence). The CDR3 is 13 residues long. The germline V and J ends were trimmed by 4 bases and 4 bases, with 8 bases remaining between them. The CDR3 nucleotides read TGCGCCAGCAGTGCCGACAGAAATCAGCCCCAGCATTTT. This sequence encodes CASSADRNQPQHF.

This chain joins TRBV30 and TRBJ1-5; D is unclear. V was pared by 3 bases and J by 8 bases, with 17 bases between. The germline gives CDR1 GTSNPN, CDR2 SVGIG (reference sequence). The CDR3 totals 14 residues. This CDR3 reads CAWSRRRGREPQHF. The CDR3 coding sequence is TGTGCCTGGAGCCGCCGAAGAGGGAGGGAGCCCCAGCATTTT.